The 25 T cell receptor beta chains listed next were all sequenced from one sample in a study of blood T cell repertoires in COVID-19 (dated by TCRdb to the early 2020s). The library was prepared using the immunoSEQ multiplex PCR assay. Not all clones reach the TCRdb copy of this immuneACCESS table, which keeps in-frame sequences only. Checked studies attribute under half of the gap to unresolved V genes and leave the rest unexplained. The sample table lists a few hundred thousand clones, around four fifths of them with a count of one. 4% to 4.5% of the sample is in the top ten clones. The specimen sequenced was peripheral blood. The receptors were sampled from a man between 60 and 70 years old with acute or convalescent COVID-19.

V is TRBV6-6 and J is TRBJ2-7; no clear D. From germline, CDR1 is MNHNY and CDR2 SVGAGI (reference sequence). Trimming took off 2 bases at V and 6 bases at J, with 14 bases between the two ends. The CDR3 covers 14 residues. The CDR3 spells CASSYGPNSGEQYF. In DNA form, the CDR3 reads TGTGCCAGCAGTTACGGCCCAAACTCGGGCGAGCAGTACTTC.

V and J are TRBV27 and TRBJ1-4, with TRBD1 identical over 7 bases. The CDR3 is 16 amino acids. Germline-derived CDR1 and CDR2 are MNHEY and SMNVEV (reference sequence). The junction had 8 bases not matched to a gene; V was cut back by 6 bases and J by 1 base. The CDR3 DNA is TGTGCCAGCAGACTTCTGGGACAGCTAACTAATGAAAAACTGTTTTTT. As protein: CASRLLGQLTNEKLFF.

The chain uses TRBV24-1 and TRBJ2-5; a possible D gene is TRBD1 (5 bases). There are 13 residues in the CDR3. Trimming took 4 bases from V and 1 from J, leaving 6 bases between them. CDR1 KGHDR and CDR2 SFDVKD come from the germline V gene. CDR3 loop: CATSEGPQETQYF. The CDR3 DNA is TGTGCCACCAGTGAGGGGCCCCAAGAGACCCAGTACTTC.

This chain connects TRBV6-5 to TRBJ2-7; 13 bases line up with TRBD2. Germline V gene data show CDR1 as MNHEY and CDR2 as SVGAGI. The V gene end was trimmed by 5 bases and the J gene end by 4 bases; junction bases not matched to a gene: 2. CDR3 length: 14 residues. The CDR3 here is CASSKTSGGYEQYF. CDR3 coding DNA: TGTGCCAGCAGTAAGACTAGCGGGGGGTACGAGCAGTACTTC.

The CDR3 bases are TGTGCCAGCAGTGAATCGGCAGGGGACTCCTACGAGCAGTACTTC. Translated: CASSESAGDSYEQYF. The J gene is TRBJ2-7, the V gene TRBV2, with D tentatively TRBD1 (6 bases). Germline V gives CDR1 SNHLY, CDR2 FYNNEI. This CDR3 comprises 15 residues. Trimming left V 2 bases short and J 0 bases short, with 11 bases between. Full variable domain (remainder filled in from reference TRBV2 and TRBJ2-7): EPEVTQTPSHQVTQMGQEVILRCVPISNHLYFYWYRQILGQKVEFLVSFYNNEISEKSEIFDDQFSVERPDGSNFTLKIRSTKLEDSAMYFCASSESAGDSYEQYFGPGTRLTVT.

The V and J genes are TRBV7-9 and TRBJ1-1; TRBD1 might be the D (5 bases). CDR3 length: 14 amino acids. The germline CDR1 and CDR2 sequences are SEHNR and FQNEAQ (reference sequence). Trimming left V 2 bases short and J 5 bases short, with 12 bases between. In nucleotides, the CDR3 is TGTGCCAGCAGCTTAATGTCGGGGGAAACTGAAGCTTTCTTT. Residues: CASSLMSGETEAFF.

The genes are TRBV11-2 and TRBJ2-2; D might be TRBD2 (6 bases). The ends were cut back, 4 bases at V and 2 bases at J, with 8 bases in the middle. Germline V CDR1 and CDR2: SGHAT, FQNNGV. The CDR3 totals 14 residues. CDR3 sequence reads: CASSSGLNTGELFF. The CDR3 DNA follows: TGTGCCAGCAGCTCGGGACTTAACACCGGGGAGCTGTTTTTT.

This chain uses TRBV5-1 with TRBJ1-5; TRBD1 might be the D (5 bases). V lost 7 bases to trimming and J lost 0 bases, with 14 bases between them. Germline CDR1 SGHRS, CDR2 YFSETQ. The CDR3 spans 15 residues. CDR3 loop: CASSDSGDSNQPQHF. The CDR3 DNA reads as TGCGCCAGCTCAGATTCGGGGGATAGCAATCAGCCCCAGCATTTT.

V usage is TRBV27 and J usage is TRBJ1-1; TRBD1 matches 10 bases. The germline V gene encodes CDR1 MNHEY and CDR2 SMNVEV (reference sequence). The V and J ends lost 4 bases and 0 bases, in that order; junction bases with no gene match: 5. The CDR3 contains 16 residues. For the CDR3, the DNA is TGTGCCAGCAGTTCCCGGACAGGGGGATTGAACACTGAAGCTTTCTTT. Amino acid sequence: CASSSRTGGLNTEAFF.

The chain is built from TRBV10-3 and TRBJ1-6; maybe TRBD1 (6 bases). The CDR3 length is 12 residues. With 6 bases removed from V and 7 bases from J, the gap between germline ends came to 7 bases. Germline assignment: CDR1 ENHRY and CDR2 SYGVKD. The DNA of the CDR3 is TGTGCCATCAGCGGACAGAATTCACCCCTCCACTTT. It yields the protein CAISGQNSPLHF.

The chain's CDR3 is CASSLAGGGAFF. CDR3 coding DNA: TGTGCCAGCAGCTTAGCGGGGGGTGGTGCTTTCTTT. V is TRBV7-9 and J is TRBJ1-1; a weak D match, TRBD1 (5 bases). The CDR3 spans 12 residues. The V end lost 0 bases, the J end lost 11 bases, and 10 bases lay between the germline ends. Germline CDR1 SEHNR, CDR2 FQNEAQ (reference sequence).

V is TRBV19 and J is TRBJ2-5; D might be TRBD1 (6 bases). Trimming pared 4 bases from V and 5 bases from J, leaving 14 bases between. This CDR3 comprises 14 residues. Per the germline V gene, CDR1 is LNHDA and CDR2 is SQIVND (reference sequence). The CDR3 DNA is TGTGCCAGTAGTACCGGACAGCCAAGGGAGACCCAGTACTTC. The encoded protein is CASSTGQPRETQYF.

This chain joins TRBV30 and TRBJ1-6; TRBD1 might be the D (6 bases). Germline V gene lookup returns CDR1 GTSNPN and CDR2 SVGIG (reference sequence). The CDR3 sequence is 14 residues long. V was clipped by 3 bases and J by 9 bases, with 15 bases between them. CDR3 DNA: TGTGCCTGGAGGAGTTGGCAGGGGCCTTCACCCCTCCACTTT. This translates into CAWRSWQGPSPLHF.

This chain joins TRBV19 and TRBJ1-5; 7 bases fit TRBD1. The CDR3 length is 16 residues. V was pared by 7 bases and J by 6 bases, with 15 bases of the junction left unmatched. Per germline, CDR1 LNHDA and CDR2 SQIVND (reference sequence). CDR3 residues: CASTEQGWVQAQPQHF. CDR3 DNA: TGTGCCAGTACTGAACAGGGGTGGGTCCAAGCTCAGCCCCAGCATTTT.

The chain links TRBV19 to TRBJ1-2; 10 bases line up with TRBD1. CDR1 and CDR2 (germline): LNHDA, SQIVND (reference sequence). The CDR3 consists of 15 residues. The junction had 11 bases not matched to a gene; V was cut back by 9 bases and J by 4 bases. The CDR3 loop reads CASDYSRDRGYGYTF. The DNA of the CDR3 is TGTGCCAGCGACTATTCCCGGGACAGGGGCTATGGCTACACCTTC.

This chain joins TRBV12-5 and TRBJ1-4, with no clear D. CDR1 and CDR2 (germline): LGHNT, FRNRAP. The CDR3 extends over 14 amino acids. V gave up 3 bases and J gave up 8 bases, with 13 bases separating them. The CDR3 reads CASGLGAGEEKLFF. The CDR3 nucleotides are TGTGCTAGTGGTTTAGGCGCTGGAGAGGAAAAACTGTTTTTT.

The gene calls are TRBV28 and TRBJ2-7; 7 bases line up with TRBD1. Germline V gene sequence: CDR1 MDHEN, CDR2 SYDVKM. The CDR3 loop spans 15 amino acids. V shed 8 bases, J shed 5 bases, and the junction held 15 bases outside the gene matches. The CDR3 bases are TGTGCCAGCCACCCCTCGGGACAGATAAAAGACGAGCAGTACTTC. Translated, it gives CASHPSGQIKDEQYF.

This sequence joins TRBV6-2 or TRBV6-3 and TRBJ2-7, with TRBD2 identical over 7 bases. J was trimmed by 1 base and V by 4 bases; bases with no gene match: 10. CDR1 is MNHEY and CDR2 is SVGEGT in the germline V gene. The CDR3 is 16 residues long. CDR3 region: CASSSGERGFSYEQYF. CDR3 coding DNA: TGTGCCAGCAGTTCGGGAGAGCGGGGCTTTTCCTACGAGCAGTACTTC.

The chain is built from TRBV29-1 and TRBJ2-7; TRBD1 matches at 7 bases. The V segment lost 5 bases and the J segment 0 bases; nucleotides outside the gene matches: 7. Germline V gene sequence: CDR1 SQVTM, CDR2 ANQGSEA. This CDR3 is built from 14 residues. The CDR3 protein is CSVLTGAVSYEQYF. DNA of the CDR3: TGCAGCGTTTTAACAGGGGCCGTCTCCTACGAGCAGTACTTC.

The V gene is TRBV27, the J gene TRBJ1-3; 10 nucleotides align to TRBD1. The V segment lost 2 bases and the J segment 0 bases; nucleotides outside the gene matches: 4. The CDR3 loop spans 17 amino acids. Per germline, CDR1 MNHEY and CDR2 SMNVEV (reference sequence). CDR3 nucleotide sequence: TGTGCCAGCAGTTTACCGGGACAGGGGTGCTCTGGAAACACCATATATTTT. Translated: CASSLPGQGCSGNTIYF.

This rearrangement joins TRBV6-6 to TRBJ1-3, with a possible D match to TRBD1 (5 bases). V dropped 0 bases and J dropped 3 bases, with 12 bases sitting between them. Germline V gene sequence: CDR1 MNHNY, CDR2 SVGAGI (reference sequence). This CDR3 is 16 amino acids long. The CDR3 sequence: CASSYSARVNGNTIYF. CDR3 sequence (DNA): TGTGCCAGCAGTTACTCGGCCAGGGTTAATGGAAACACCATATATTTT.

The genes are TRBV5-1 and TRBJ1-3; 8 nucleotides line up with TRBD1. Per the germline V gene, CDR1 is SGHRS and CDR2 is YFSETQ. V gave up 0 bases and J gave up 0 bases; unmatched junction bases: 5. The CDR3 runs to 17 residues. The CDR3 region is CASSLVGQVNSGNTIYF. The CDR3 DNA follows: TGCGCCAGCAGCTTGGTGGGACAGGTCAACTCTGGAAACACCATATATTTT.

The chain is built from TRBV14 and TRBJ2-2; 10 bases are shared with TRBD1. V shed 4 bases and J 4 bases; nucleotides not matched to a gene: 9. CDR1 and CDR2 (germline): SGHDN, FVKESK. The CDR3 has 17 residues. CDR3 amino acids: CASSPLLDRGGTGELFF. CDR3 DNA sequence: TGTGCCAGCAGCCCTCTCTTGGACAGGGGGGGCACCGGGGAGCTGTTTTTT.

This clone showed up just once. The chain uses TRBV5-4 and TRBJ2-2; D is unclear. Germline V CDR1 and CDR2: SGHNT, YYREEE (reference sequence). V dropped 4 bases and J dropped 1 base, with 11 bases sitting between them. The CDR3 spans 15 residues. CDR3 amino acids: CASSAAPGNTGELFF. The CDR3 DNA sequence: TGTGCCAGCAGCGCCGCCCCCGGGAACACCGGGGAGCTGTTTTTT.

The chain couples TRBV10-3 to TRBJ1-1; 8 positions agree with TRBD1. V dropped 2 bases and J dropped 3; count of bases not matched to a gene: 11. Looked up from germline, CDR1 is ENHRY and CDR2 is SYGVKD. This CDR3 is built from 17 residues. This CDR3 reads CAISEPKDRGPYTEAFF. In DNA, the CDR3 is TGTGCCATCAGTGAGCCGAAAGACAGGGGACCCTACACTGAAGCTTTCTTT.